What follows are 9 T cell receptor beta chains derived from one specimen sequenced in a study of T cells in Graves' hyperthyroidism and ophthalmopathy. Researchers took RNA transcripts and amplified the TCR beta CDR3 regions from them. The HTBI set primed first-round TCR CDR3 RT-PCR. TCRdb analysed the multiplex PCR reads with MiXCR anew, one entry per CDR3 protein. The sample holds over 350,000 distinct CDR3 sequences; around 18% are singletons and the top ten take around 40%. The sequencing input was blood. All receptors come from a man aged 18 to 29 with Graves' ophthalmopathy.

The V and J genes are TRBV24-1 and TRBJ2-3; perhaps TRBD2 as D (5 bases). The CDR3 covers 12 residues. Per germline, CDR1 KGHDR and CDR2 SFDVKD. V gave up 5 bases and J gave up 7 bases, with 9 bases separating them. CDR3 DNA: TGTGCCACCAGTGGCACTAGAAATACGCAGTATTTT. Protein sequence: CATSGTRNTQYF.

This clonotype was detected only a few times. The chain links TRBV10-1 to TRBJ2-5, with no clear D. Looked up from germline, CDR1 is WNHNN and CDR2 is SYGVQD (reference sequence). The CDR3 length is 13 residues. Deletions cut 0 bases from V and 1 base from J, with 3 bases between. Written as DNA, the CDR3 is TGCGCCAGCAGTGAGTCCCTCCAAGAGACCCAGTACTTC. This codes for CASSESLQETQYF.

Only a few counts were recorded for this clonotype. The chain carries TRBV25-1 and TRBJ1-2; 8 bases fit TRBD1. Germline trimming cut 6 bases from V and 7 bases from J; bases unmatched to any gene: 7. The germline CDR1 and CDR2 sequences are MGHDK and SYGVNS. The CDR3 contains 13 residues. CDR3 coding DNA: TGTGCCAGCAGCCTGACAGGGGAAGGTGGCTACACCTTC. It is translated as CASSLTGEGGYTF.

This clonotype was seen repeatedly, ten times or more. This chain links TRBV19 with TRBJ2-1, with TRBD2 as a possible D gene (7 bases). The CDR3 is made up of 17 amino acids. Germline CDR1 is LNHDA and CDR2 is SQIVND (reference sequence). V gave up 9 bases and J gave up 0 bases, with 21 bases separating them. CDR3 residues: CARKPGGQDPSYNEQFF. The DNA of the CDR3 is TGTGCCAGAAAGCCGGGGGGCCAGGATCCCTCCTACAATGAGCAGTTCTTC.

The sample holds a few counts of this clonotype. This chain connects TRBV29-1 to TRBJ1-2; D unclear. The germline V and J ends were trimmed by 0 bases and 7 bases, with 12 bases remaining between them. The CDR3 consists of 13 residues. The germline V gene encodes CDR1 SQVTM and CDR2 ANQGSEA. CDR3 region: CSVEDGLVSGYTF. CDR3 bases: TGCAGCGTTGAAGATGGGTTGGTATCTGGCTACACCTTC.

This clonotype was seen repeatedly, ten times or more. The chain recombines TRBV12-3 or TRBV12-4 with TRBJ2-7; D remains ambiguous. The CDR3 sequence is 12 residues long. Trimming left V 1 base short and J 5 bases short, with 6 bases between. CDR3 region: CASSLGVNEQYF. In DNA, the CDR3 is TGTGCCAGCAGTTTAGGGGTTAACGAGCAGTACTTC.

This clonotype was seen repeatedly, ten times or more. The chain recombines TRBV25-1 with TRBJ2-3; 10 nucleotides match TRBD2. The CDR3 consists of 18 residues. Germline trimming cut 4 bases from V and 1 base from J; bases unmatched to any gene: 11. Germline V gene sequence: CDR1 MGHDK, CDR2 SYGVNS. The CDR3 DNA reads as TGTGCCAGCAGTGCCAACCCGCAACTAGCGGGACGCACAGATACGCAGTATTTT. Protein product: CASSANPQLAGRTDTQYF. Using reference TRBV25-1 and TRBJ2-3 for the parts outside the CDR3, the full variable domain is EADIYQTPRYLVIGTGKKITLECSQTMGHDKMYWYQQDPGMELHLIHYSYGVNSTEKGDLSSESTVSRIRTEHFPLTLESARPSHTSQYLCASSANPQLAGRTDTQYFGPGTRLTVL.

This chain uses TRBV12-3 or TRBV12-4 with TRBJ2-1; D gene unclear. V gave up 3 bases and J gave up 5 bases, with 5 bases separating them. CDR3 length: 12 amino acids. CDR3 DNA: TGTGCCAGCAGTTTCCTCAACAATGAGCAGTTCTTC. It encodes CASSFLNNEQFF.

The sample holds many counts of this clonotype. The DNA of the CDR3 is TGCAGTGCTAGAAGGGGCTGGGAAACGGCCACAGATACGCAGTATTTT. Translating gives CSARRGWETATDTQYF. The chain couples TRBV20-1 to TRBJ2-3, with D possibly being TRBD1 (5 bases). V lost 2 bases, J lost 2 bases, and 17 bases lay in between. Germline loops: CDR1 DFQATT, CDR2 SNEGSKA (reference sequence). This CDR3 comprises 16 residues.